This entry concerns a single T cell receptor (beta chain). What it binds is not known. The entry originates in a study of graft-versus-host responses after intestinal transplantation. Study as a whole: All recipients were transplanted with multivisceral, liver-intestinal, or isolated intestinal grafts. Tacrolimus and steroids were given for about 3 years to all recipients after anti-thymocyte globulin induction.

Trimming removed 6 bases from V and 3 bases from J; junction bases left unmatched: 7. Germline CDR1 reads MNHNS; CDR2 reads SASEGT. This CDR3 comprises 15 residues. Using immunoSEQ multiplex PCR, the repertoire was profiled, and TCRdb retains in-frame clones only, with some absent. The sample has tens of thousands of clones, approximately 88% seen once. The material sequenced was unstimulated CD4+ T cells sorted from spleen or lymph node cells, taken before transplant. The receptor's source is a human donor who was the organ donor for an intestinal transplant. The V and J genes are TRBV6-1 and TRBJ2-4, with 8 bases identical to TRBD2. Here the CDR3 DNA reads TGTGCCAGCAGAGAGCGGGAGTTAGGCAAAAACATTCAGTACTTC. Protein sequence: CASRERELGKNIQYF.